The clone carrying this T cell receptor (beta chain) was recorded a few times. Its antigen is still unknown. The data were obtained in a study of identical twins. Study results and caveats: Excess sharing by twins proved weaker in beta out-of-frame sequences.

A single record per CDR3 protein comes from TCRdb applying MiXCR to the 5' RACE reads. The sample has 250,000 or so distinct CDR3 sequences; roughly 12% are singletons. V shed 3 bases and J shed 1 base, with 11 bases lying between them. The CDR3 consists of 15 residues. Germline CDR1 SGHAT, CDR2 FQNNGV. These sequences were also reported in another study, on yellow fever vaccine responses in identical twins.

The chain is built from TRBV11-2 and TRBJ2-3; D is unclear. The specimen was memory (CD45RO+) T cells sorted from blood. The source is a woman younger than 30 in good health. CDR3 DNA sequence: TGTGCCAGCAGCTTCGGGTCCCCTGGCACAGATACGCAGTATTTT. Amino acids: CASSFGSPGTDTQYF.